This T cell receptor beta chain was identified during a study of beta chain features in type 1 diabetes. Sorted populations all exceeded 98% purity. The CDR3 consists of 13 residues. Germline CDR1 reads GTSNPN; CDR2 reads SVGIG (reference sequence). Trimming removed 0 bases from V and 0 bases from J, with 3 bases in between. TCRB transcripts that were expressed got sequenced, as all of the isolated RNA had been reverse transcribed. Profiled with immunoSEQ multiplex PCR; TCRdb holds only in-frame clones, not every one. The sample comprises hundreds of thousands of clones, around an eighth of which are singletons, and 0.02% to 0.025% rests with the top ten. Findings and caveats of the study: Cells carrying high TCR expression could end up over-represented when cDNA is sequenced. A potential influence of HLA type upon TCRB rearrangement remained unresolved herein. Relative to healthy donors, patients appeared to have naive, central memory and Treg TCRB repertoires that were more similar. Shorter TCRB CDR3s, moderately but significantly so, were found in Type 1 diabetes patients in all four CD4+ subsets.

Notes on this clone: Its target is unknown. In the same sample, other DNA sequences code for this CDR3.

V gene TRBV30 combines with J gene TRBJ1-3; no clear D gene. The clonotype comes from a man aged 18 to 30 with type 1 diabetes. Sequenced: naive CD4+ T cells from blood. The CDR3 spells CAWSVLSGNTIYF. CDR3 bases: TGTGCCTGGAGTGTACTCTCTGGAAACACCATATATTTT.